The 26 T cell receptor beta chains listed next were all sequenced from one sample in a study of blood T cell repertoires in COVID-19. Assay used: immunoSEQ multiplex PCR; TCRdb lists only in-frame clones, some missing. This table has 150,000 to 180,000 clones, approximately 86% appearing once. Specimen: peripheral blood. These receptors were obtained from a man aged 55 to 70 with COVID-19, enrolled during active disease.

The rearrangement links TRBV27 to TRBJ1-1; 7 bases fit TRBD1. Germline trimming cut 7 bases from V and 5 bases from J; bases unmatched to any gene: 4. From germline, CDR1 is MNHEY and CDR2 SMNVEV (reference sequence). This CDR3 is 12 amino acids long. The CDR3 DNA reads TGTGCCAGCACCACGACAGGGACTGAAGCTTTCTTT. Its protein product is CASTTTGTEAFF.

J is TRBJ1-5 and V is TRBV27; maybe TRBD1 (5 bases). Trimming removed 7 bases from V and 3 bases from J, with 19 bases in between. The CDR3 has 16 amino acids. CDR1 and CDR2 from the germline V gene are MNHEY and SMNVEV (reference sequence). The CDR3: CASTRVGGRVNQPQHF. The CDR3 DNA follows: TGTGCCAGCACCCGTGTGGGGGGTCGGGTCAATCAGCCCCAGCATTTT.

The chain employs TRBV6-2 or TRBV6-3 and TRBJ1-5; 7 bases agree with TRBD1. The CDR3 contains 18 residues. Germline assignment: CDR1 MNHEY and CDR2 SVGEGT. V shed 2 bases and J 2 bases; nucleotides not matched to a gene: 12. CDR3 loop: CASSYELRGSSGNQPQHF. The CDR3 nucleotides read TGTGCCAGCAGTTACGAGCTCAGGGGGTCGAGTGGCAATCAGCCCCAGCATTTT.

This clone was recorded once. The V and J genes are TRBV7-2 and TRBJ2-1; 7 bases match TRBD1. There are 15 residues in the CDR3. The germline V gene encodes CDR1 SGHTA and CDR2 FQGNSA. With 5 bases clipped from V and 4 bases from J, the junction kept 8 bases outside the gene matches. The DNA of the CDR3 is TGTGCCAGCAGCCCCCGACAGGGATCATACAATGAGCAGTTCTTC. It encodes CASSPRQGSYNEQFF.

With respect to this clone: The sample holds other DNA sequences that translate to the same CDR3. The genes are TRBV19 and TRBJ1-2; tentative D call: TRBD1 (6 bases). The CDR3 totals 14 residues. Per the germline V gene, CDR1 is LNHDA and CDR2 is SQIVND (reference sequence). Trimming shortened V by 1 base and J by 2 bases, and 8 bases separated the two germline ends. The CDR3 nucleotides are TGTGCCAGTAGTATAGGACAGGAAAACTATGGCTACACCTTC. Translating it yields CASSIGQENYGYTF.

The J gene is TRBJ2-7, the V gene TRBV6-5; 9 positions agree with TRBD2. V lost 4 bases, J lost 0 bases, and 1 base stayed unmatched. The germline V gene encodes CDR1 MNHEY and CDR2 SVGAGI. This CDR3 is 14 amino acids long. DNA of the CDR3: TGTGCCAGCAGTTTTAGCGGGGGCTCCTACGAGCAGTACTTC. This gives the protein CASSFSGGSYEQYF.

V and J are TRBV11-3 and TRBJ1-1, with TRBD1 matching over 8 bases. Trimming took 6 bases from V and 0 from J; bases not matched to a gene: 6. Germline assignment: CDR1 SGHNT and CDR2 YENEEA. The CDR3 totals 15 residues. The CDR3 DNA reads TGTGCCAGCAGAAACACAGGGGGGTTGAACACTGAAGCTTTCTTT. Translation: CASRNTGGLNTEAFF.

The chain employs TRBV4-1 and TRBJ1-5, with D hard to call. CDR3 length equals 15 residues. With 0 bases removed from V and 3 bases from J, the gap between germline ends came to 9 bases. Germline-derived CDR1 and CDR2 are MGHRA and YSYEKL. This chain's CDR3 is CASSQDRGVNQPQHF. Written as DNA, the CDR3 is TGCGCCAGCAGCCAAGATCGGGGTGTCAATCAGCCCCAGCATTTT.

The V and J genes are TRBV11-3 and TRBJ2-3; 9 nucleotides match TRBD1. The J segment lost 3 bases and the V segment lost 5 bases, leaving 9 bases of the junction unmatched. CDR1 and CDR2 from the germline V gene are SGHNT and YENEEA. There are 16 residues in the CDR3. The CDR3 bases are TGTGCCAGCAGCGCGGAGACAGGGGGAGGAACAGATACGCAGTATTTT. Encoded protein: CASSAETGGGTDTQYF.

The V gene is TRBV6-4, the J gene TRBJ2-1, with TRBD2 matching over 10 bases. After removal of 6 bases from V and 6 bases from J, the junction contained 2 bases not matched to a gene. This CDR3 region has 13 residues. The germline V gene encodes CDR1 MRHNA and CDR2 SNTAGT. Written as DNA, the CDR3 is TGTGCCAGCAGCGTAGCGGGGGGCAATGAGCAGTTCTTC. The encoded protein is CASSVAGGNEQFF.

The rearrangement joins TRBV27 to TRBJ1-5, with 8 nucleotides matching TRBD1. This CDR3 has 15 amino acids. The V gene's germline CDR1 is MNHEY and CDR2 SMNVEV (reference sequence). Germline trimming cut 5 bases from V and 3 bases from J; bases unmatched to any gene: 6. CDR3 nucleotide sequence: TGTGCCAGCAGTGCCAGACAGGGGTACAATCAGCCCCAGCATTTT. This sequence encodes CASSARQGYNQPQHF.

The chain links TRBV23-1 to TRBJ2-6, with a possible D match to TRBD1 (6 bases). Being an ORF, TRBV23-1 has a function that is uncertain. The length of the CDR3 is 17 residues. The ends were cut back, 6 bases at V and 4 bases at J, with 19 bases in the middle. The DNA of the CDR3 is TGCGCCAGCAGCCCGAATCACAGGGAAGCCGGGGCCAACGTCCTGACTTTC. Residues: CASSPNHREAGANVLTF.

The chain carries TRBV3-1 (or the pseudogene TRBV3-2) and TRBJ2-3; no firm D call. The CDR3 length is 15 residues. Germline lookup yields CDR1 LGHDT and CDR2 YNNKEL (reference sequence). V lost 0 bases, J lost 1 base, and 8 bases lay in between. The CDR3 sequence is CASSQDGVRTDTQYF. In DNA, the CDR3 is TGTGCCAGCAGCCAAGATGGAGTCCGCACAGATACGCAGTATTTT.

The gene calls are TRBV6-6 and TRBJ2-3; 8 bases fit TRBD1. The CDR3 has 16 residues. CDR1 and CDR2 (germline): MNHNY, SVGAGI (reference sequence). Unmatched junction bases numbered 11, after V lost 5 bases and J lost 4 bases. CDR3 region: CASSRTGGKEADTQYF. Here the CDR3 DNA reads TGTGCCAGCAGTCGAACAGGGGGAAAGGAGGCAGATACGCAGTATTTT.

Here the CDR3 reads CAWSAGTSGIHTQYF. CDR3 in DNA: TGTGCCTGGAGTGCGGGGACTAGCGGGATACATACGCAGTATTTT. The rearrangement uses TRBV30 and TRBJ2-3; TRBD2 aligns across 13 bases. V trimming: 1 base; J trimming: 7 bases; junction bases outside the gene matches: 5. Germline values: CDR1 GTSNPN, CDR2 SVGIG (reference sequence). The CDR3 covers 15 residues.

This rearrangement joins TRBV4-3 to TRBJ2-7; the D gene is possibly TRBD2 (6 bases). The germline gives CDR1 LGHNA, CDR2 YSLEER. CDR3 length equals 15 residues. The ends were cut back, 3 bases at V and 0 bases at J, with 12 bases in the middle. The CDR3 DNA follows: TGCGCCAGCAGCCAGCTGGGGGAGGCCTCCTACGAGCAGTACTTC. Its translation: CASSQLGEASYEQYF.

The CDR3 loop reads CAWSPLDSHGYTF. The CDR3 coding sequence is TGTGCCTGGAGTCCCCTTGACTCGCATGGCTACACCTTC. The chain recombines TRBV30 with TRBJ1-2; D not resolved. V lost 2 bases, J lost 6 bases, and 13 bases lay in between. CDR1 and CDR2 from the germline V gene are GTSNPN and SVGIG (reference sequence). CDR3 length: 13 residues.

The chain recombines TRBV7-2 with TRBJ2-5; unclear D gene. V was pared by 2 bases and J by 0 bases, with 10 bases between. The CDR3 consists of 15 residues. CDR1 SGHTA and CDR2 FQGNSA come from the germline V gene. The CDR3 is CASSLSPAYQETQYF. CDR3 DNA: TGTGCCAGCAGCTTAAGTCCCGCGTACCAAGAGACCCAGTACTTC.

CDR3 coding DNA: TGTGCCAGCAGCTCAATGACGGGTGGGACCCAGTACTTC. This codes for CASSSMTGGTQYF. The chain is built from TRBV7-6 and TRBJ2-5; D ambiguous. Germline loops: CDR1 SGHVS, CDR2 FNYEAQ. V lost 4 bases to trimming and J lost 7 bases, with 13 bases between them. The CDR3 contains 13 residues. Full variable domain (outside the CDR3, taken from reference TRBV7-6 and TRBJ2-5): GAGVSQSPRYKVTKRGQDVALRCDPISGHVSLYWYRQALGQGPEFLTYFNYEAQQDKSGLPNDRFSAERPEGSISTLTIQRTEQRDSAMYRCASSSMTGGTQYFGPGTRLLVL.

The genes are TRBV7-2 and TRBJ1-3; TRBD1 is a possible D gene (6 bases). In germline, CDR1 is SGHTA, CDR2 FQGNSA. The CDR3 has 18 amino acids. V lost 1 base and J lost 0, with 16 bases in between. The CDR3 spells CASSLDLLGQISGNTIYF. The DNA for the CDR3 is TGTGCCAGCAGCTTAGATCTTTTAGGACAGATCTCTGGAAACACCATATATTTT.

This sequence joins TRBV14 and TRBJ2-2; 7 bases match TRBD1. The trim removed 6 bases at V and 1 base at J, leaving 5 bases unmatched. The V gene's germline CDR1 is SGHDN and CDR2 FVKESK. The CDR3 totals 15 residues. The CDR3 here is CASRPGQLNTGELFF. The CDR3 bases are TGTGCCAGCAGGCCGGGACAGTTGAACACCGGGGAGCTGTTTTTT. Full variable domain (remainder filled in from reference TRBV14 and TRBJ2-2): EAGVTQFPSHSVIEKGQTVTLRCDPISGHDNLYWYRRVMGKEIKFLLHFVKESKQDESGMPNNRFLAERTGGTYSTLKVQPAELEDSGVYFCASRPGQLNTGELFFGEGSRLTVL.

The genes are TRBV20-1 and TRBJ1-1; TRBD1 agrees at 12 bases. Germline V gene lookup returns CDR1 DFQATT and CDR2 SNEGSKA (reference sequence). CDR3 length: 13 amino acids. The V gene end was trimmed by 3 bases and the J gene end by 6 bases; junction bases not matched to a gene: 2. Here the CDR3 reads CSASGTGGSEAFF. CDR3 nucleotide sequence: TGCAGTGCTAGTGGGACAGGGGGCTCTGAAGCTTTCTTT.

This sequence joins TRBV7-9 and TRBJ1-4, with unresolved D. The CDR3 sequence is 15 residues long. V was trimmed by 5 bases and J by 3 bases, leaving 13 bases between them. From germline, CDR1 is SEHNR and CDR2 FQNEAQ (reference sequence). In DNA, the CDR3 is TGTGCCAGCAGCCTGCAAGGAGGTTCTAATGAAAAACTGTTTTTT. The encoded protein is CASSLQGGSNEKLFF. Based on the CDR3 plus reference TRBV7-9 and TRBJ1-4, the full variable domain is DTGVSQNPRHKITKRGQNVTFRCDPISEHNRLYWYRQTLGQGPEFLTYFQNEAQLEKSRLLSDRFSAERPKGSFSTLEIQRTEQGDSAMYLCASSLQGGSNEKLFFGSGTQLSVL.

V is TRBV7-9 and J is TRBJ1-4, with 9 nucleotides matching TRBD1. Trimming removed 1 base from V and 4 bases from J; junction bases left unmatched: 10. Germline values: CDR1 SEHNR, CDR2 FQNEAQ (reference sequence). CDR3 size: 18 residues. In DNA form, the CDR3 reads TGTGCCAGCAGCTTAGGCGGAGGACAGGGGTGGTATAATGAAAAACTGTTTTTT. It translates to CASSLGGGQGWYNEKLFF. Looking up the rest from reference TRBV7-9 and TRBJ1-4 gives the full variable domain: DTGVSQNPRHKITKRGQNVTFRCDPISEHNRLYWYRQTLGQGPEFLTYFQNEAQLEKSRLLSDRFSAERPKGSFSTLEIQRTEQGDSAMYLCASSLGGGQGWYNEKLFFGSGTQLSVL.

A single count supports this clone. This CDR3 reads CASSPWRGQMSETQYF. The CDR3 region has the DNA TGTGCCAGCAGCCCATGGAGGGGCCAAATGTCGGAGACCCAGTACTTC. The chain couples TRBV11-2 to TRBJ2-5, with D maybe TRBD2 (6 bases). Germline CDR1 and CDR2: SGHAT and FQNNGV. This CDR3 has 16 residues. The V end was cut by 5 bases, the J end by 5 bases, with 21 bases between.

The chain is built from TRBV7-2 and TRBJ2-3; perhaps TRBD2 as D (5 bases). CDR3 length: 15 residues. V gave up 2 bases and J gave up 0 bases, with 9 bases separating them. Germline values: CDR1 SGHTA, CDR2 FQGNSA. The CDR3 loop is CASSLRGGSTDTQYF. CDR3 coding DNA: TGTGCCAGCAGCTTACGCGGCGGGAGCACAGATACGCAGTATTTT.